The 30 T cell receptor beta chains below come from one sample, sequenced in a study of early T cells in non-severe SARS-CoV-2 infection. TCRdb processed the 5' RACE reads anew with MiXCR; each CDR3 protein has one entry. The sample yields roughly 45,000 distinct CDR3 sequences, under 7.5% seen once. Sequenced material: whole blood, taken at baseline. Receptors were obtained from an adult who was a healthcare worker with PCR-confirmed SARS-CoV-2 infection or an uninfected control (not recorded which).

This clonotype was counted between two and nine times. The V gene is TRBV12-3 or TRBV12-4, the J gene TRBJ2-5; tentative D call: TRBD2 (5 bases). CDR3 length: 13 amino acids. With 3 bases removed from V and 4 bases from J, the gap between germline ends came to 9 bases. CDR3 residues: CASSFTAGETQYF. CDR3 nucleotide sequence: TGTGCCAGCAGTTTTACGGCGGGAGAGACCCAGTACTTC.

The table lists this clonotype with a few counts. The chain uses TRBV6-1 and TRBJ2-7, with D tentatively TRBD2 (5 bases). Germline CDR1 reads MNHNS; CDR2 reads SASEGT. The CDR3 runs to 12 residues. Trimming removed 7 bases at V and 3 bases at J, with 10 bases between. CDR3 protein: CASNYGIYEQYF. CDR3 DNA: TGTGCCAGCAACTACGGGATCTACGAGCAGTACTTC.

In its sample, this clonotype was seen many times. This chain links TRBV23-1 with TRBJ2-2; D gene ambiguous. TRBV23-1 is flagged as an ORF with uncertain function. V gave up 3 bases and J gave up 1 base, with 9 bases separating them. CDR3 length equals 15 residues. CDR3 sequence reads: CASSHIVGNTGELFF. The CDR3 coding sequence is TGCGCCAGCAGTCATATAGTCGGGAACACCGGGGAGCTGTTTTTT.

The chain is built from TRBV19 and TRBJ2-1; 16 bases agree with TRBD2. The trim removed 3 bases at V and 7 bases at J, leaving 12 bases unmatched. The CDR3 extends over 19 amino acids. Germline V gene lookup returns CDR1 LNHDA and CDR2 SQIVND (reference sequence). The DNA for the CDR3 is TGTGCCAGTAGTATCAATTTTGCCCCGGGACTAGCGGGAGGGAATGAGCAGTTCTTC. Its translation is CASSINFAPGLAGGNEQFF. The entire variable domain, with the rest obtained from reference TRBV19 and TRBJ2-1, is as follows: DGGITQSPKYLFRKEGQNVTLSCEQNLNHDAMYWYRQDPGQGLRLIYYSQIVNDFQKGDIAEGYSVSREKKESFPLTVTSAQKNPTAFYLCASSINFAPGLAGGNEQFFGPGTRLTVL.

This clonotype was counted ten times or more. CDR3 amino acids: CASSLIGRAGEQFF. CDR3 DNA sequence: TGTGCCAGCAGTTTAATCGGGAGGGCCGGGGAGCAGTTCTTC. This chain links TRBV6-2 or TRBV6-3 with TRBJ2-1; TRBD2 aligns across 8 bases. The CDR3 has 14 amino acids. J gave up 10 bases and V 4 bases, and 9 bases lay outside the gene matches. Germline CDR1 reads MNHEY; CDR2 reads SVGEGT.

The table lists this clonotype with a few counts. The CDR3, as DNA: TGTGCCACCAGTGATTTTACTAGCGGGAGCACAGATACGCAGTATTTT. Translation gives CATSDFTSGSTDTQYF. The rearrangement joins TRBV24-1 to TRBJ2-3; TRBD2 agrees at 9 bases. The V gene's germline CDR1 is KGHDR and CDR2 SFDVKD. The CDR3 is 16 amino acids. V gave up 1 base and J gave up 0 bases; unmatched junction bases: 1.

This clonotype has at least ten counts. The chain combines TRBV28 with TRBJ2-7; D unresolved. The ends were cut back, 2 bases at V and 5 bases at J, with 4 bases in the middle. The CDR3 totals 11 residues. Germline values: CDR1 MDHEN, CDR2 SYDVKM. In nucleotides, the CDR3 is TGTGCCAGCAGTTTAGAAGACGAGCAGTACTTC. It is translated as CASSLEDEQYF.

This clonotype was found a few times. V is TRBV19 and J is TRBJ1-2, with D unresolved. CDR1 and CDR2 from the germline V gene are LNHDA and SQIVND (reference sequence). The CDR3 loop spans 13 amino acids. V was trimmed by 0 bases and J by 7 bases, leaving 9 bases between them. The CDR3 region is CASSIEQWSGYTF. In DNA, the CDR3 is TGTGCCAGTAGTATAGAACAGTGGAGTGGCTACACCTTC.

This chain links TRBV29-1 with TRBJ1-5; D remains unclear. V was pared by 6 bases and J by 6 bases, with 12 bases between. Germline assignment: CDR1 SQVTM and CDR2 ANQGSEA. The CDR3 runs to 12 residues. The CDR3 reads CSVAEYSQPQHF. In nucleotides, the CDR3 is TGCAGCGTGGCGGAGTATTCTCAGCCCCAGCATTTT.

There are many counts of this clonotype. J is TRBJ2-1 and V is TRBV3-1; 12 bases are a match to TRBD2. The germline V gene encodes CDR1 LGHDT and CDR2 YNNKEL (reference sequence). V shed 4 bases, J shed 6 bases, and the junction held 7 bases outside the gene matches. The CDR3 loop spans 16 amino acids. The CDR3 DNA reads as TGTGCCAGCAGCCTCGTGCTAGCGGGAGGGTCCAATGAGCAGTTCTTC. The encoded protein is CASSLVLAGGSNEQFF.

The chain has TRBV5-5 and TRBJ1-4; maybe TRBD1 (6 bases). V lost 4 bases and J lost 5, with 15 bases in between. This CDR3 spans 15 amino acids. Germline values: CDR1 SGHKS, CDR2 YYEKEE (reference sequence). The CDR3: CASSVLGAANEKLFF. CDR3 in DNA: TGTGCCAGCAGCGTGTTGGGGGCCGCAAATGAAAAACTGTTTTTT.

This clonotype came up many times. The chain couples TRBV25-1 to TRBJ1-2; D remains unclear. The CDR3 consists of 14 residues. CDR1 is MGHDK and CDR2 is SYGVNS in the germline V gene. V was trimmed by 2 bases and J by 2 bases, leaving 9 bases between them. The CDR3 bases are TGTGCCAGCAGTGAAAGGGTAACGAACTATGGCTACACCTTC. As protein: CASSERVTNYGYTF.

This clonotype was found many times. The CDR3, as DNA: TGTGCCAGCAGTGAACGGCAGATCTATGGCTACACCTTC. Its protein product is CASSERQIYGYTF. The rearrangement uses TRBV6-1 and TRBJ1-2; D is unresolved. CDR1 is MNHNS, CDR2 SASEGT, per germline. The length of the CDR3 is 13 residues. Trimming left V 2 bases short and J 4 bases short, with 8 bases between.

There are many counts of this clonotype. J is TRBJ2-2 and V is TRBV7-3; a possible D gene is TRBD2 (6 bases). Trimming pared 4 bases from V and 3 bases from J, leaving 9 bases between. The length of the CDR3 is 14 residues. Germline V gene data show CDR1 as SGHTA and CDR2 as FQGTGA. CDR3 in amino acids: CASSSGGDTGELFF. CDR3 DNA sequence: TGTGCCAGCAGCTCTGGAGGGGACACCGGGGAGCTGTTTTTT.

This clonotype has at least ten counts. Here the CDR3 reads CATSASTGEQYF. The CDR3 DNA is TGTGCCACCTCGGCTTCAACGGGCGAGCAGTACTTC. The V gene is TRBV15, the J gene TRBJ2-7; the D is unclear. Germline-derived CDR1 and CDR2 are LNHNV and YYDKDF (reference sequence). This CDR3 is built from 12 residues. Between the trimmed V and J ends, which lost 8 bases and 6 bases, there was a span of 14 bases.

This clonotype is classed as medium-sized. This chain connects TRBV7-2 to TRBJ2-3; 7 bases are a match to TRBD1. V shed 5 bases, J shed 2 bases, and the junction held 10 bases outside the gene matches. This CDR3 spans 16 amino acids. Germline-derived CDR1 and CDR2 are SGHTA and FQGNSA. CDR3 sequence: CASSPRQGGNTDTQYF. DNA of the CDR3: TGTGCCAGCAGCCCCCGACAGGGTGGAAACACAGATACGCAGTATTTT.

The chain combines TRBV5-1 with TRBJ2-3; tentatively, D is TRBD2 (6 bases). Germline values: CDR1 SGHRS, CDR2 YFSETQ. V lost 3 bases and J lost 1, with 12 bases in between. The CDR3 runs to 15 residues. The CDR3 loop is CASSYGTPRTDTQYF. In DNA form, the CDR3 reads TGCGCCAGCAGCTACGGGACTCCCCGCACAGATACGCAGTATTTT. Supplemented by reference TRBV5-1 and TRBJ2-3, the full variable domain reads KAGVTQTPRYLIKTRGQQVTLSCSPISGHRSVSWYQQTPGQGLQFLFEYFSETQRNKGNFPGRFSGRQFSNSRSEMNVSTLELGDSALYLCASSYGTPRTDTQYFGPGTRLTVL.

This clonotype showed up just a few times. The V and J genes are TRBV27 and TRBJ2-1; TRBD2 aligns across 8 bases. The CDR3 is 15 residues long. Germline trimming cut 3 bases from V and 3 bases from J; bases unmatched to any gene: 4. The germline gives CDR1 MNHEY, CDR2 SMNVEV (reference sequence). CDR3 loop: CASSFGLAGYNEQFF. DNA of the CDR3: TGTGCCAGCAGTTTTGGTCTAGCGGGCTACAATGAGCAGTTCTTC.

This clonotype showed up just a few times. V and J are TRBV30 and TRBJ1-6; 7 bases are shared with TRBD1. J was trimmed by 4 bases and V by 1 base; bases with no gene match: 4. The CDR3 totals 15 residues. The germline gives CDR1 GTSNPN, CDR2 SVGIG (reference sequence). The CDR3 DNA reads as TGTGCCTGGAGTGGGGACAGCCGATATAATTCACCCCTCCACTTT. As protein: CAWSGDSRYNSPLHF. Looking up the rest from reference TRBV30 and TRBJ1-6 gives the full variable domain: SQTIHQWPATLVQPVGSPLSLECTVEGTSNPNLYWYRQAAGRGLQLLFYSVGIGQISSEVPQNLSASRPQDRQFILSSKKLLLSDSGFYLCAWSGDSRYNSPLHFGNGTRLTVT.

This clonotype turned up a few times. This CDR3 is CSTLDRIPSGANVLTF. The CDR3 nucleotides read TGCAGCACCCTCGACAGGATTCCCTCTGGGGCCAACGTCCTGACTTTC. The genes are TRBV29-1 and TRBJ2-6; tentative D call: TRBD1 (6 bases). This CDR3 has 16 amino acids. The ends were cut back, 8 bases at V and 0 bases at J, with 17 bases in the middle. Germline V gene data show CDR1 as SQVTM and CDR2 as ANQGSEA. The whole variable domain, filled in from reference TRBV29-1 and TRBJ2-6, reads SAVISQKPSRDICQRGTSLTIQCQVDSQVTMMFWYRQQPGQSLTLIATANQGSEATYESGFVIDKFPISRPNLTFSTLTVSNMSPEDSSIYLCSTLDRIPSGANVLTFGAGSRLTVL.

In its sample, this clonotype was seen a few times. The CDR3 loop is CASTKSGTSGRRQYF. CDR3 sequence (DNA): TGTGCCAGCACCAAGTCCGGGACTAGCGGGCGGCGGCAGTACTTC. The chain is built from TRBV28 and TRBJ2-7; TRBD2 agrees at 12 bases. The CDR3 length is 15 residues. The germline CDR1 and CDR2 sequences are MDHEN and SYDVKM. J was trimmed by 9 bases and V by 7 bases; bases with no gene match: 13.

The chain carries TRBV7-9 and TRBJ1-2; unclear D gene. CDR1 and CDR2 (germline): SEHNR, FQNEAQ (reference sequence). The CDR3 totals 12 residues. V was trimmed by 4 bases and J by 6 bases, leaving 9 bases between them. The CDR3 coding sequence is TGTGCCAGCAGCTCCGGACTTCATGGCTACACCTTC. The encoded protein is CASSSGLHGYTF.

This clonotype was seen many times. This rearrangement joins TRBV7-6 to TRBJ2-1; TRBD2 agrees at 7 bases. V was clipped by 5 bases and J by 4 bases; unmatched bases: 14. This CDR3 spans 17 amino acids. The germline CDR1 and CDR2 sequences are SGHVS and FNYEAQ. CDR3 loop: CASSGSSGWNYYNEQFF. CDR3 in DNA: TGTGCCAGCAGCGGATCTAGCGGTTGGAACTATTACAATGAGCAGTTCTTC. Based on the CDR3 plus reference TRBV7-6 and TRBJ2-1, the full variable domain is GAGVSQSPRYKVTKRGQDVALRCDPISGHVSLYWYRQALGQGPEFLTYFNYEAQQDKSGLPNDRFSAERPEGSISTLTIQRTEQRDSAMYRCASSGSSGWNYYNEQFFGPGTRLTVL.

This clonotype was observed many times. This rearrangement joins TRBV19 to TRBJ1-4; 11 bases match TRBD1. The germline CDR1 and CDR2 sequences are LNHDA and SQIVND (reference sequence). Trimming at V came to 5 bases and at J to 7 bases, leaving 9 bases not matched to a gene. This CDR3 region has 16 residues. CDR3 region: CASSESPGTGGEKLFF. The CDR3 nucleotides read TGTGCCAGTAGTGAAAGCCCCGGGACAGGGGGTGAAAAACTGTTTTTT.

This clonotype was seen at least ten times. The genes are TRBV18 and TRBJ1-1, with D perhaps matching TRBD1 (5 bases). CDR1 and CDR2 from the germline V gene are KGHSH and LQKENI. The CDR3 is 11 residues long. Trimming removed 2 bases from V and 7 bases from J, with 5 bases in between. CDR3 region: CASSPGGEAFF. The CDR3, as DNA: TGTGCCAGCTCACCAGGGGGTGAAGCTTTCTTT.

In this sample, this clonotype turned up a few times. The chain has TRBV7-6 and TRBJ2-3; D remains ambiguous. The V gene lost 5 bases and the J gene lost 2 bases, with 11 bases spanning the gap. The CDR3 runs to 14 residues. Germline CDR1 and CDR2: SGHVS and FNYEAQ. The CDR3 region is CASSLRAFTDTQYF. CDR3 sequence (DNA): TGTGCCAGCAGCCTTCGGGCCTTCACAGATACGCAGTATTTT.

This clonotype was recorded many times. This chain's CDR3 is CASSPTVGGMRTDTQYF. The CDR3 DNA sequence: TGTGCCAGTAGTCCGACAGTCGGCGGGATGCGCACAGATACGCAGTATTTT. This chain connects TRBV19 to TRBJ2-3, with D tentatively TRBD2 (6 bases). Trimming cost V 5 bases and J 1 base, with 19 bases left between them. Germline V gives CDR1 LNHDA, CDR2 SQIVND (reference sequence). The CDR3 is made up of 17 amino acids.

In this sample, this clonotype turned up many times. The CDR3 spells CASSIRPPRGDTNQPQHF. The CDR3 nucleotides are TGTGCCAGTAGTATCCGGCCCCCCCGGGGGGACACCAATCAGCCCCAGCATTTT. This sequence joins TRBV19 and TRBJ1-5; a possible D gene is TRBD1 (6 bases). Trimming pared 3 bases from V and 3 bases from J, leaving 21 bases between. This CDR3 is built from 18 residues. CDR1 and CDR2 (germline): LNHDA, SQIVND (reference sequence).

The V call is TRBV7-2, the J call TRBJ2-7, with a possible D match to TRBD2 (5 bases). V was clipped by 1 base and J by 5 bases, with 15 bases between them. CDR1 and CDR2 from the germline V gene are SGHTA and FQGNSA. This CDR3 contains 15 residues. In nucleotides, the CDR3 is TGTGCCAGCAGCTTAGTTCCCCAGCGGTCCGACGAGCAGTACTTC. Translated, it gives CASSLVPQRSDEQYF.

A few counts support this clonotype. This rearrangement joins TRBV28 to TRBJ2-1, with D possibly matching TRBD1 (5 bases). CDR3 size: 14 residues. The germline gives CDR1 MDHEN, CDR2 SYDVKM. V was trimmed by 2 bases and J by 7 bases, leaving 12 bases between them. CDR3 nucleotides: TGTGCCAGCAGTTTACAGGGTTCCGGGAATGAGCAGTTCTTC. This sequence encodes CASSLQGSGNEQFF.